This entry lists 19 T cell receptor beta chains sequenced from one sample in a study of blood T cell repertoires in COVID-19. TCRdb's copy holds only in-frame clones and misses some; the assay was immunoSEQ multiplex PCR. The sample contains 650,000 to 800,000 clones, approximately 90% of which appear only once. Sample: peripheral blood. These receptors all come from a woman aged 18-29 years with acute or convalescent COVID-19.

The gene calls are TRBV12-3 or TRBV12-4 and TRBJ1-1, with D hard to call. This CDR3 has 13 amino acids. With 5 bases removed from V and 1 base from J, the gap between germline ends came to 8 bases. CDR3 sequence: CASSMAGNTEAFF. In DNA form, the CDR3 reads TGTGCCAGCAGTATGGCTGGGAACACTGAAGCTTTCTTT.

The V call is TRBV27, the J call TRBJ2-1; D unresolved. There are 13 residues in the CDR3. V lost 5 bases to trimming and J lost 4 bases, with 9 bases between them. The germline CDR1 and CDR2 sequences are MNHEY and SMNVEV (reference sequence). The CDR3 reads CASSPVLYNEQFF. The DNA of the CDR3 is TGTGCCAGCAGTCCCGTCCTATACAATGAGCAGTTCTTC.

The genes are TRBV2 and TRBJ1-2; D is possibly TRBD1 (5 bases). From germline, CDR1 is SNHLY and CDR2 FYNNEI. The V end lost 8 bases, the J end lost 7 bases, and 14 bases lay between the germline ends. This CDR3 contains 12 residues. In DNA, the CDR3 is TGTGCCAGCCGGGAGGGGCTCGGTGGCTACACCTTC. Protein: CASREGLGGYTF.

This chain's CDR3 is CASRIGSYGYTF. CDR3 nucleotides: TGCGCCAGCAGGATCGGTAGCTATGGCTACACCTTC. V and J are TRBV5-1 and TRBJ1-2; D ambiguous. Germline V gene sequence: CDR1 SGHRS, CDR2 YFSETQ. Trimming cost V 5 bases and J 4 bases, with 9 bases left between them. This CDR3 contains 12 residues.

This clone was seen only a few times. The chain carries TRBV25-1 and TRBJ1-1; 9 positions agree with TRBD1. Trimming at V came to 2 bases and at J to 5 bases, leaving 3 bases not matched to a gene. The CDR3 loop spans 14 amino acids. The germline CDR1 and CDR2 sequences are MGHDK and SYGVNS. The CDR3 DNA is TGTGCCAGCAGTGAACTGGACAGGGGAACTGAAGCTTTCTTT. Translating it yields CASSELDRGTEAFF.

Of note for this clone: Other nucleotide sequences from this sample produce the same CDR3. In DNA, the CDR3 is TGTGCCAGCTCCGGAGGTACTGAAGCTTTCTTT. Amino acid sequence: CASSGGTEAFF. The V gene is TRBV6-5, the J gene TRBJ1-1; D unresolved. V gave up 8 bases and J gave up 5 bases, with 9 bases separating them. The CDR3 has 11 amino acids. CDR1 and CDR2 (germline): MNHEY, SVGAGI.

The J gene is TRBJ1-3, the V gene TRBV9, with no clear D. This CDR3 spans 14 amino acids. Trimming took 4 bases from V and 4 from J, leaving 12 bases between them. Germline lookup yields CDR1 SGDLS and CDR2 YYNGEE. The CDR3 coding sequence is TGTGCCAGCAGCCGACCCCAACAGGGAAACACCATATATTTT. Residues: CASSRPQQGNTIYF.

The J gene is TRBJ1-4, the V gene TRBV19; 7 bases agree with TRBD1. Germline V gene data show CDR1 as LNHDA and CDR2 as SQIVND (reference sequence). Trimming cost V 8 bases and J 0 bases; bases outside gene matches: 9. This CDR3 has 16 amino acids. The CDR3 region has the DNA TGTGCCAGTTCCACAGGGGCCTCCCCAACTAATGAAAAACTGTTTTTT. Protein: CASSTGASPTNEKLFF.

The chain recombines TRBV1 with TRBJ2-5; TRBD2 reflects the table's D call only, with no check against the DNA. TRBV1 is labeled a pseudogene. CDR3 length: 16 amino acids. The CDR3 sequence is CTSSQPLAGGGETQYF. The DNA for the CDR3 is TGCACCAGCAGCCAACCATTAGCGGGAGGGGGAGAGACCCAGTACTTC.

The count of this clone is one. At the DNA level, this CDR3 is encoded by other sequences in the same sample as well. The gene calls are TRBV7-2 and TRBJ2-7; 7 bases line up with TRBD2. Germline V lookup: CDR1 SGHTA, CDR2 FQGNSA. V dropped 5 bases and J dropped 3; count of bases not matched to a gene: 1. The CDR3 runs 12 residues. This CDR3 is CASSRTSYEQYF. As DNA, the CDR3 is TGTGCCAGCAGCAGGACTAGCTACGAGCAGTACTTC. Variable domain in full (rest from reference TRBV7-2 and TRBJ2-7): GAGVSQSPSNKVTEKGKDVELRCDPISGHTALYWYRQSLGQGLEFLIYFQGNSAPDKSGLPSDRFSAERTGGSVSTLTIQRTQQEDSAVYLCASSRTSYEQYFGPGTRLTVT.

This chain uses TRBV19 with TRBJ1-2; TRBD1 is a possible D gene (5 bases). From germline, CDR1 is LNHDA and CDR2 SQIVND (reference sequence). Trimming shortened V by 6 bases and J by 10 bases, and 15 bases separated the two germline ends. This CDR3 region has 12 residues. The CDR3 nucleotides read TGTGCCAGTAGGGGGGGGACGGTGGACTACACCTTC. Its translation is CASRGGTVDYTF.

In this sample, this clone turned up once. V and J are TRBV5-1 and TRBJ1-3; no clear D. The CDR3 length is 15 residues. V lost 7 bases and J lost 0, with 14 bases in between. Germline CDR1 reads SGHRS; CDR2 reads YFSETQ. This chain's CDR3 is CASAPGDNSGNTIYF. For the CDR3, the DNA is TGCGCCAGCGCCCCGGGAGACAACTCTGGAAACACCATATATTTT. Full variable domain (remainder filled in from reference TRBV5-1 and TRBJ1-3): KAGVTQTPRYLIKTRGQQVTLSCSPISGHRSVSWYQQTPGQGLQFLFEYFSETQRNKGNFPGRFSGRQFSNSRSEMNVSTLELGDSALYLCASAPGDNSGNTIYFGEGSWLTVV.

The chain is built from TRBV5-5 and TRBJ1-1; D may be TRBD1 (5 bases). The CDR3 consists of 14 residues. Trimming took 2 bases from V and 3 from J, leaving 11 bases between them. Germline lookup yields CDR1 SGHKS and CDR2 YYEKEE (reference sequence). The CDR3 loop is CASSLEAGYTEAFF. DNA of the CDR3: TGTGCCAGCAGCTTAGAGGCAGGGTACACTGAAGCTTTCTTT.

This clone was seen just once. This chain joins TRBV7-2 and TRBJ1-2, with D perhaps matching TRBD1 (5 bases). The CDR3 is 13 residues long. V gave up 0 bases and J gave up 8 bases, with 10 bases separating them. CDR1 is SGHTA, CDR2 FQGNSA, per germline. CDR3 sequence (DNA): TGTGCCAGCAGCTTAGCGGAAGGGGTGGGCTACACCTTC. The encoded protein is CASSLAEGVGYTF.

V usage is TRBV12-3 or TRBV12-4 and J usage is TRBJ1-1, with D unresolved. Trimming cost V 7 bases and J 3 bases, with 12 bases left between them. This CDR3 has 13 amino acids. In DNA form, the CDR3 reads TGTGCCAGCACTCTAACCCGGGACACTGAAGCTTTCTTT. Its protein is CASTLTRDTEAFF.

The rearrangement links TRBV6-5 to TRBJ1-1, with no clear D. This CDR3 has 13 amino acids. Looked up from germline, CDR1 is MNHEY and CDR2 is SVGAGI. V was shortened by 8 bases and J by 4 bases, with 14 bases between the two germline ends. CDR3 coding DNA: TGTGCCAGCGCGGGAAGTCACGTCACTGAAGCTTTCTTT. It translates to CASAGSHVTEAFF.

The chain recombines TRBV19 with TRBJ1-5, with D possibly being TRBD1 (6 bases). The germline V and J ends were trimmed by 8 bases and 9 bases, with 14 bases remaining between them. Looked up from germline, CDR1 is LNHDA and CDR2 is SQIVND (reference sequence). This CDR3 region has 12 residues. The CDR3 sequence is CASRNRERPQHF. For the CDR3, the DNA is TGTGCCAGTCGGAACAGGGAGCGGCCCCAGCATTTT. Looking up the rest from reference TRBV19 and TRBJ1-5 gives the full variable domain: DGGITQSPKYLFRKEGQNVTLSCEQNLNHDAMYWYRQDPGQGLRLIYYSQIVNDFQKGDIAEGYSVSREKKESFPLTVTSAQKNPTAFYLCASRNRERPQHFGDGTRLSIL.

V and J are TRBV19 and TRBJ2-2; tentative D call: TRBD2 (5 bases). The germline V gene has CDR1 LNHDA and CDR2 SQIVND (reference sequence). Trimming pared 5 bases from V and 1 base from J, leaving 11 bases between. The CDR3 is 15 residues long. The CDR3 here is CASSPRAGNTGELFF. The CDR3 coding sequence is TGTGCCAGTAGTCCCCGGGCGGGGAACACCGGGGAGCTGTTTTTT. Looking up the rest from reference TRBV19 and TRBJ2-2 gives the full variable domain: DGGITQSPKYLFRKEGQNVTLSCEQNLNHDAMYWYRQDPGQGLRLIYYSQIVNDFQKGDIAEGYSVSREKKESFPLTVTSAQKNPTAFYLCASSPRAGNTGELFFGEGSRLTVL.

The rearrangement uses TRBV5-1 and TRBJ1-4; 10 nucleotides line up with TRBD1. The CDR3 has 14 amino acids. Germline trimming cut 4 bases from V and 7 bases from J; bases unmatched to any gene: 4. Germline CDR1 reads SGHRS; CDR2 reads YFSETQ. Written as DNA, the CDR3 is TGCGCCAGCAGCCCCGGGGACAGGGGTGAAAAACTGTTTTTT. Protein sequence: CASSPGDRGEKLFF.